Shown below are 20 T cell receptor beta chains from a single sample sequenced in a study of shared clonotypes between healthy human individuals. The protocol was immunoSEQ multiplex PCR, while the TCRdb copy is restricted to in-frame clones and leaves out a portion. The repertoire holds 1.6 million or so clones, 97% to 99% seen once, with about 0.4% in the top ten. The sample was naive CD4+ T cells sorted from blood. Subset defined: CD45RA+ positively selected. The receptor set was obtained from a man aged 25 to 40 in good health.

The CDR3 DNA sequence: TGCGCCAGCAGCGGGGACAGTGTTAATGAAAAACTGTTTTTT. Protein: CASSGDSVNEKLFF. The J gene is TRBJ1-4, the V gene TRBV5-1; 7 bases line up with TRBD1. Germline V gene data show CDR1 as SGHRS and CDR2 as YFSETQ. V shed 4 bases and J 4 bases; nucleotides not matched to a gene: 4. The CDR3 covers 14 residues.

The chain recombines TRBV28 with TRBJ2-7; maybe TRBD1 (7 bases). Germline V gives CDR1 MDHEN, CDR2 SYDVKM. CDR3 size: 12 residues. Trimming removed 6 bases from V and 4 bases from J, with 10 bases in between. CDR3 sequence: CASRGGQYEQYF. The CDR3 DNA reads TGTGCCAGCAGGGGGGGACAGTACGAGCAGTACTTC.

The rearrangement uses TRBV5-1 and TRBJ2-2, with D possibly matching TRBD2 (5 bases). CDR3 length equals 17 residues. V dropped 2 bases and J dropped 0 bases, with 14 bases sitting between them. The germline gives CDR1 SGHRS, CDR2 YFSETQ. The CDR3 loop is CASSFHLSASNTGELFF. In nucleotides, the CDR3 is TGCGCCAGCAGCTTCCATCTTAGCGCGTCGAACACCGGGGAGCTGTTTTTT.

The chain carries TRBV14 and TRBJ2-1; D is unresolved. The germline V and J ends were trimmed by 4 bases and 0 bases, with 10 bases remaining between them. Germline V CDR1 and CDR2: SGHDN, FVKESK. This CDR3 has 15 residues. Here the CDR3 reads CASSLGRPSYNEQFF. DNA of the CDR3: TGTGCCAGCAGCCTAGGACGGCCCTCCTACAATGAGCAGTTCTTC.

V usage is TRBV7-6 and J usage is TRBJ2-3, with D possibly being TRBD2 (7 bases). The CDR3 length is 17 residues. Germline CDR1 and CDR2: SGHVS and FNYEAQ. Trimming took off 5 bases at V and 4 bases at J, with 22 bases between the two ends. CDR3 in amino acids: CASSLTTRGAQADTQYF. CDR3 DNA sequence: TGTGCCAGCAGCCTTACAACCCGGGGGGCCCAAGCAGATACGCAGTATTTT.

The CDR3 loop reads CAPHGGKLDTGELFF. The CDR3 region has the DNA TGTGCCCCTCATGGCGGGAAGTTAGACACCGGGGAGCTGTTTTTT. The gene calls are TRBV7-9 and TRBJ2-2, with TRBD2 as a possible D gene (6 bases). The ends were cut back, 11 bases at V and 3 bases at J, with 19 bases in the middle. There are 15 residues in the CDR3. Germline V gene data show CDR1 as SEHNR and CDR2 as FQNEAQ (reference sequence).

This chain connects TRBV5-1 to TRBJ2-7; D uncertain. This CDR3 comprises 14 residues. The ends were cut back, 4 bases at V and 4 bases at J, with 15 bases in the middle. Germline V gene data show CDR1 as SGHRS and CDR2 as YFSETQ. The CDR3: CASSPRGGPYEQYF. The CDR3 nucleotides read TGCGCCAGCAGCCCCCGCGGTGGCCCTTACGAGCAGTACTTC.

The count of this clone is one. The chain joins TRBV10-3 to TRBJ2-3; no reliable D call. Germline V gene lookup returns CDR1 ENHRY and CDR2 SYGVKD. V dropped 2 bases and J dropped 3 bases, with 9 bases sitting between them. The CDR3 length is 14 residues. CDR3 region: CAISEVKRTDTQYF. CDR3 sequence (DNA): TGTGCCATCAGTGAGGTAAAAAGGACAGATACGCAGTATTTT.

The table lists this clone with a count of one. The gene calls are TRBV28 and TRBJ2-2; weak D call: TRBD1 (6 bases). The CDR3 is 12 residues long. CDR1 is MDHEN and CDR2 is SYDVKM in the germline V gene. DNA of the CDR3: TGTGTTGTCAGGGGCTGGCCCGGGGAGCTGTTTTTT. Protein: CVVRGWPGELFF.

This clone was detected only once. This chain joins TRBV6-1 and TRBJ1-1, with D possibly matching TRBD1 (5 bases). The germline V gene has CDR1 MNHNS and CDR2 SASEGT. Trimming took 4 bases from V and 3 from J, leaving 15 bases between them. The CDR3 loop spans 15 amino acids. In DNA, the CDR3 is TGTGCCAGCAGTGTACTGGTAGCGGGGGACACTGAAGCTTTCTTT. Translation gives CASSVLVAGDTEAFF.

The chain employs TRBV19 and TRBJ2-7; 7 nucleotides align to TRBD2. Germline V lookup: CDR1 LNHDA, CDR2 SQIVND (reference sequence). This CDR3 contains 14 residues. The ends lost 6 bases at V and 5 bases at J; junction bases unmatched: 10. The chain's CDR3 is CASRQAGERDEQYF. CDR3 DNA: TGTGCCAGTAGACAGGCGGGGGAGCGGGACGAGCAGTACTTC.

The V gene is TRBV6-5, the J gene TRBJ1-2; unclear D gene. The V gene's germline CDR1 is MNHEY and CDR2 SVGAGI. CDR3 length: 15 amino acids. V was trimmed by 0 bases and J by 8 bases, leaving 16 bases between them. The DNA of the CDR3 is TGTGCCAGCAGTTACTCGTCTTCTACAACGGGAGGCTACACCTTC. It yields the protein CASSYSSSTTGGYTF.

The rearrangement uses TRBV5-1 and TRBJ1-1; TRBD1 agrees at 10 bases. Germline values: CDR1 SGHRS, CDR2 YFSETQ. V shed 4 bases and J 0 bases; nucleotides not matched to a gene: 6. The CDR3 runs 16 residues. The CDR3 region is CASSKGQGPMNTEAFF. CDR3 bases: TGCGCCAGCAGCAAGGGACAGGGGCCCATGAACACTGAAGCTTTCTTT.

As DNA, the CDR3 is TGTGCCAGCAGCTTTCAGGGAAGTCCCTCCGACTACGAGCAGTACTTC. Protein: CASSFQGSPSDYEQYF. The rearrangement joins TRBV5-8 to TRBJ2-7, with TRBD1 as a possible D gene (5 bases). Germline CDR1 is SGHTS and CDR2 is YDEGEE. CDR3 size: 16 residues. V shed 2 bases and J shed 3 bases, with 18 bases lying between them. The whole variable domain, remainder taken from reference TRBV5-8 and TRBJ2-7, is EAGVTQSPTHLIKTRGQQATLRCSPISGHTSVYWYQQALGLGLQFLLWYDEGEERNRGNFPPRFSGRQFPNYSSELNVNALELEDSALYLCASSFQGSPSDYEQYFGPGTRLTVT.

J is TRBJ2-3 and V is TRBV12-2; TRBD2, the table's D call, lacks a check against the DNA. TRBV12-2 is annotated as a pseudogene. The length of the CDR3 is 16 residues. CDR3 sequence reads: CASRLASAGGTDTQYF. The CDR3 DNA sequence: TGTGCAAGTCGCTTAGCGTCAGCGGGAGGCACAGATACGCAGTATTTT.

The V call is TRBV13, the J call TRBJ2-2; 7 nucleotides agree with TRBD1. CDR1 is PRHDT, CDR2 FYEKMQ, per germline (reference sequence). The CDR3 extends over 17 amino acids. The V gene end was trimmed by 5 bases and the J gene end by 5 bases; junction bases not matched to a gene: 14. This CDR3 is CASSRSRGMFGTGELFF. CDR3 bases: TGTGCCAGCAGCAGGTCCAGGGGGATGTTTGGGACCGGGGAGCTGTTTTTT.

Regarding this clone: This specimen includes other DNA sequences encoding the same CDR3. The genes are TRBV7-2 and TRBJ2-3; D is unresolved. V lost 1 base, J lost 0 bases, and 8 bases lay in between. CDR1 and CDR2 (germline): SGHTA, FQGNSA. The CDR3 spans 15 residues. The CDR3 region is CASSLVGVSTDTQYF. The CDR3 DNA reads as TGTGCCAGCAGCTTAGTAGGCGTAAGCACAGATACGCAGTATTTT.

The chain couples TRBV6-5 to TRBJ1-2; unclear D gene. V lost 0 bases to trimming and J lost 4 bases, with 15 bases between them. Germline V gene sequence: CDR1 MNHEY, CDR2 SVGAGI. The CDR3 is made up of 16 amino acids. The CDR3 is CASSYSTVVSGYGYTF. CDR3 nucleotides: TGTGCCAGCAGTTACTCGACGGTTGTTAGCGGCTATGGCTACACCTTC.

As DNA, the CDR3 is TGTGCCAGCACCTGGGACAGGGGGCGAGAGACCCAGTACTTC. It codes for CASTWDRGRETQYF. This rearrangement joins TRBV2 to TRBJ2-5, with 12 nucleotides matching TRBD1. Germline V gene sequence: CDR1 SNHLY, CDR2 FYNNEI. The J segment lost 4 bases and the V segment lost 7 bases, leaving 4 bases of the junction unmatched. The CDR3 extends over 14 amino acids.

The CDR3 nucleotides read TGTGCCAGCAGCCTATCTCTTGGGCCAAAGGGCTACGAGCAGTACTTC. As protein: CASSLSLGPKGYEQYF. The chain uses TRBV5-5 and TRBJ2-7; the D is unclear. The CDR3 sequence is 16 residues long. Germline CDR1 is SGHKS and CDR2 is YYEKEE (reference sequence). Between the trimmed V and J ends, which lost 4 bases and 3 bases, there was a span of 20 bases. The full variable domain, completed using reference TRBV5-5 and TRBJ2-7, is DAGVTQSPTHLIKTRGQQVTLRCSPISGHKSVSWYQQVLGQGPQFIFQYYEKEERGRGNFPDRFSARQFPNYSSELNVNALLLGDSALYLCASSLSLGPKGYEQYFGPGTRLTVT.